This section outlines one T cell receptor (beta chain) sequence together with its context. These data belong to a study of OX40 agonist ivuxolimab in advanced cancers. Germline V CDR1 and CDR2: SGDLS, YYNGEE. V shed 3 bases and J shed 3 bases, with 16 bases lying between them. The CDR3 consists of 15 residues. TCRdb keeps only in-frame clones here, not all; method: immunoSEQ multiplex PCR. This table has about 27,000 clones, less than 90% appearing once. The clonotype was recovered from an adult with an advanced solid tumor such as melanoma, head and neck, liver or kidney cancer. The chain joins TRBV9 to TRBJ2-7; either TRBD1 or TRBD2 may fit D (5 bases each). The material was CD4+ or CD8+ T cells sorted from blood, obtained in a trial of the OX40 agonist ivuxolimab. The CDR3 sequence is CASSASRGFDYEQYF. The CDR3 nucleotides are TGTGCCAGCAGCGCGTCGAGGGGCTTCGACTACGAGCAGTACTTC.